Each of the 5 T cell receptor beta chains below was sequenced from the same sample in a study of blood T cell repertoires in COVID-19. Assay: immunoSEQ multiplex PCR; the TCRdb copy retains only in-frame clones and omits some. The sample yields 90,000 to 140,000 clones, 81% seen once. Sequenced input: peripheral blood. Every receptor here comes from a man older than 75 with acute or convalescent COVID-19.

The chain links TRBV5-1 to TRBJ1-1, with 7 bases identical to TRBD1. The CDR3 runs 15 residues. V was pared by 4 bases and J by 0 bases, with 6 bases of the junction left unmatched. Looked up from germline, CDR1 is SGHRS and CDR2 is YFSETQ. The CDR3 protein is CASSRDSQVNTEAFF. The CDR3 nucleotides are TGCGCCAGCAGCCGGGACAGTCAGGTGAACACTGAAGCTTTCTTT.

The chain couples TRBV28 to TRBJ1-6; D may be TRBD1 (6 bases). The length of the CDR3 is 12 residues. Trimming took 2 bases from V and 17 from J, leaving 13 bases between them. Germline assignment: CDR1 MDHEN and CDR2 SYDVKM. Here the CDR3 reads CASSLTQQGIHF. CDR3 nucleotide sequence: TGTGCCAGCAGTTTAACACAGCAGGGGATCCACTTT.

The V gene is TRBV18, the J gene TRBJ2-5, with 8 bases identical to TRBD1. V was clipped by 4 bases and J by 4 bases; unmatched bases: 8. The CDR3 sequence is 15 residues long. Germline loops: CDR1 KGHSH, CDR2 LQKENI. For the CDR3, the DNA is TGTGCCAGCTCACAAATTACAGGGGGAGGAGAGACCCAGTACTTC. Translating gives CASSQITGGGETQYF.

V and J are TRBV3-1 (or the pseudogene TRBV3-2) and TRBJ2-5, with 7 nucleotides matching TRBD2. CDR3 length: 16 amino acids. Germline CDR1 LGHDT, CDR2 YNNKEL (reference sequence). J gave up 2 bases and V 3 bases, and 9 bases lay outside the gene matches. CDR3 sequence reads: CASSHYGRAGQETQYF. CDR3 sequence (DNA): TGTGCCAGCAGCCACTATGGGAGGGCGGGTCAAGAGACCCAGTACTTC.

The chain carries TRBV28 and TRBJ2-1; 7 positions match TRBD2. The CDR3 spans 16 residues. Germline V gene sequence: CDR1 MDHEN, CDR2 SYDVKM. V trimming: 6 bases; J trimming: 0 bases; junction bases outside the gene matches: 8. CDR3 coding DNA: TGTGCCAGCAGCCCCCAACTAGCGTACTCCTACAATGAGCAGTTCTTC. It yields the protein CASSPQLAYSYNEQFF.